The 23 T cell receptor beta chains presented below share a single source sample, sequenced in a study of beta chain features in type 1 diabetes. The isolated RNA, all of it, was reverse transcribed, so expressed TCRB transcripts were what got sequenced. The protocol was immunoSEQ multiplex PCR, while the TCRdb copy is restricted to in-frame clones and leaves out a portion. Of under 550,000 clones in the sample, about an eighth were seen once. Material for sequencing was naive CD4+ T cells from blood. These TCRs come from a woman aged 18-29 years in good health.

This CDR3 reads CASQGLPYEQYF. Here the CDR3 DNA reads TGTGCCAGTCAGGGGCTCCCCTACGAGCAGTACTTC. The chain is built from TRBV14 and TRBJ2-7; D perhaps matches TRBD1 (6 bases). The CDR3 consists of 12 residues. Between the trimmed V and J ends, which lost 9 bases and 2 bases, there was a span of 11 bases. The germline CDR1 and CDR2 sequences are SGHDN and FVKESK.

This clone was seen only a few times. The rearrangement uses TRBV20-1 and TRBJ2-5; 7 nucleotides match TRBD2. Per the germline V gene, CDR1 is DFQATT and CDR2 is SNEGSKA (reference sequence). There are 11 residues in the CDR3. The CDR3 protein is CSGEGGKTQYF. The CDR3, as DNA: TGCAGCGGGGAGGGCGGAAAGACCCAGTACTTC.

This clone was seen a few times. J is TRBJ1-3 and V is TRBV5-1; D unresolved. The CDR3 sequence is 16 residues long. The V end was cut by 0 bases, the J end by 0 bases, with 10 bases between. The germline gives CDR1 SGHRS, CDR2 YFSETQ. The chain's CDR3 is CASSLDGRNSGNTIYF. DNA of the CDR3: TGCGCCAGCAGCTTGGATGGCAGGAACTCTGGAAACACCATATATTTT.

This clone was detected a few times. V usage is TRBV29-1 and J usage is TRBJ1-4, with D possibly TRBD1 on 6 matching bases. Germline V gene lookup returns CDR1 SQVTM and CDR2 ANQGSEA. CDR3 length: 12 residues. V was shortened by 4 bases and J by 8 bases, with 11 bases between the two germline ends. The CDR3 bases are TGCAGCGTTGCCGGAGGGGGGGAAAAACTGTTTTTT. Translation: CSVAGGGEKLFF.

The table lists this clone with a few counts. This sequence joins TRBV7-2 and TRBJ2-5; D uncertain. This CDR3 spans 12 amino acids. The germline gives CDR1 SGHTA, CDR2 FQGNSA. V lost 0 bases to trimming and J lost 8 bases, with 7 bases between them. The chain's CDR3 is CASSLARPTQYF. The DNA of the CDR3 is TGTGCCAGCAGCTTAGCGCGCCCAACCCAGTACTTC.

In its sample, this clone was seen a few times. CDR3 nucleotide sequence: TGCGCCAGCAGTACTGTTAACAGGGAGAACACTGAAGCTTTCTTT. Its translation: CASSTVNRENTEAFF. The chain combines TRBV5-1 with TRBJ1-1; D may be TRBD1 (6 bases). The V end was cut by 5 bases, the J end by 1 base, with 15 bases between. CDR1 and CDR2 (germline): SGHRS, YFSETQ. The CDR3 length is 15 residues.

The CDR3 reads CASSQEAALNTGELFF. CDR3 DNA: TGTGCCAGCAGCCAAGAGGCGGCGCTGAACACCGGGGAGCTGTTTTTT. The chain uses TRBV14 and TRBJ2-2, with D uncertain. Germline CDR1 and CDR2: SGHDN and FVKESK. The CDR3 consists of 16 residues. Trimming stripped 0 bases from V and 1 base from J, with 9 bases between.

V gene TRBV6-5 combines with J gene TRBJ2-5; D gene unclear. The CDR3 consists of 13 residues. Trimming cost V 5 bases and J 3 bases, with 10 bases left between them. Germline V gene sequence: CDR1 MNHEY, CDR2 SVGAGI. In DNA, the CDR3 is TGTGCCAGCAGTAACACAGTGGAAGAGACCCAGTACTTC. Protein product: CASSNTVEETQYF.

This clone has only a few counts. The chain has TRBV6-1 and TRBJ1-5; 10 positions match TRBD1. V shed 6 bases, J shed 5 bases, and the junction held 4 bases outside the gene matches. From germline, CDR1 is MNHNS and CDR2 SASEGT. The CDR3 runs 14 residues. CDR3 amino acids: CASRGDRGYQPQHF. The CDR3, as DNA: TGTGCCAGCAGGGGGGACAGGGGCTATCAGCCCCAGCATTTT.

This clone was picked up a small number of times. The chain has TRBV7-3 and TRBJ2-3; 9 bases agree with TRBD2. V shed 5 bases and J 2 bases; nucleotides not matched to a gene: 5. The CDR3 runs to 15 residues. CDR1 SGHTA and CDR2 FQGTGA come from the germline V gene. Here the CDR3 reads CASSTLAGPTDTQYF. The CDR3 region has the DNA TGTGCCAGCAGCACGCTAGCGGGACCCACAGATACGCAGTATTTT.

This clone was seen a few times. The V call is TRBV4-3, the J call TRBJ1-1, with 7 bases identical to TRBD1. Germline assignment: CDR1 LGHNA and CDR2 YSLEER. The CDR3 has 16 residues. Trimming cost V 1 base and J 6 bases; bases outside gene matches: 11. CDR3 sequence reads: CASSQGGGRRGAEAFF. For the CDR3, the DNA is TGCGCCAGCAGCCAAGGCGGAGGGCGCAGGGGGGCTGAAGCTTTCTTT.

This clone has a handful of counts. This chain joins TRBV6-5 and TRBJ1-6; 9 bases agree with TRBD1. V was pared by 6 bases and J by 9 bases, with 3 bases of the junction left unmatched. The CDR3 totals 13 residues. Germline assignment: CDR1 MNHEY and CDR2 SVGAGI. DNA for the CDR3: TGTGCCAGCAGCTCGACAGGGGGTTCACCCCTCCACTTT. Translation gives CASSSTGGSPLHF.

This clone was counted between two and nine times. The same CDR3 is also encoded by other DNA sequences in this sample. The genes are TRBV7-2 and TRBJ2-3; D gene unclear. Germline CDR1 is SGHTA and CDR2 is FQGNSA. The germline V and J ends were trimmed by 1 base and 0 bases, with 5 bases remaining between them. The CDR3 totals 14 residues. For the CDR3, the DNA is TGTGCCAGCAGCTTAGGTCTGAGCACAGATACGCAGTATTTT. Translated, it gives CASSLGLSTDTQYF.

This clone was found a few times. The chain employs TRBV7-2 and TRBJ2-4; D not resolved. The germline V gene has CDR1 SGHTA and CDR2 FQGNSA. The CDR3 sequence is 13 residues long. Trimming pared 5 bases from V and 6 bases from J, leaving 11 bases between. The CDR3 sequence is CASSPRTGNIQYF. The CDR3 nucleotides read TGTGCCAGCAGCCCTCGGACGGGAAACATTCAGTACTTC.

This rearrangement joins TRBV18 to TRBJ2-1; no clear D. This CDR3 contains 13 residues. CDR1 and CDR2 from the germline V gene are KGHSH and LQKENI. The ends were cut back, 5 bases at V and 8 bases at J, with 13 bases in the middle. The CDR3 reads CASSIVGLDEQFF. As DNA, the CDR3 is TGTGCCAGCTCAATCGTAGGTTTGGATGAGCAGTTCTTC.

This sequence joins TRBV28 and TRBJ1-4, with TRBD1 matching 8 bases. CDR1 and CDR2 from the germline V gene are MDHEN and SYDVKM. The CDR3 consists of 14 residues. V shed 4 bases and J 5 bases; nucleotides not matched to a gene: 3. CDR3 protein: CASSSGQENEKLFF. The CDR3 nucleotides are TGTGCCAGCAGTTCGGGACAGGAAAATGAAAAACTGTTTTTT.

The chain links TRBV7-9 to TRBJ2-3; D possibly matches TRBD1 or TRBD2 (6 bases each). This CDR3 comprises 15 residues. V was clipped by 5 bases and J by 6 bases, with 18 bases between them. CDR1 and CDR2 (germline): SEHNR, FQNEAQ (reference sequence). This chain's CDR3 is CASSHGGIASDTQYF. CDR3 coding DNA: TGTGCCAGCAGCCACGGGGGCATCGCCTCGGATACGCAGTATTTT.

This clone was observed a few times. CDR3 residues: CASSLSRGQDTQYF. The CDR3 nucleotides read TGTGCCAGCAGCCTTTCCCGGGGGCAAGATACGCAGTATTTT. The chain couples TRBV6-5 to TRBJ2-3, with D perhaps given as TRBD1 or TRBD2 (6 bases each). CDR1 and CDR2 (germline): MNHEY, SVGAGI. The CDR3 length is 14 residues. V shed 6 bases and J shed 5 bases, with 15 bases lying between them.

This chain uses TRBV9 with TRBJ2-2; D gene uncertain. CDR3 length: 13 residues. V was clipped by 4 bases and J by 1 base, with 5 bases between them. Germline loops: CDR1 SGDLS, CDR2 YYNGEE. CDR3: CASSFRNTGELFF. Written as DNA, the CDR3 is TGTGCCAGCAGCTTTCGGAACACCGGGGAGCTGTTTTTT.

In its sample, this clone was seen a few times. The chain joins TRBV7-3 to TRBJ2-7; D unclear. Germline CDR1 is SGHTA and CDR2 is FQGTGA. Between the trimmed V and J ends, which lost 5 bases and 2 bases, there was a span of 7 bases. This CDR3 region has 12 residues. The CDR3 loop is CASSPPPYEQYF. The CDR3 DNA reads as TGTGCCAGCAGCCCGCCCCCCTACGAGCAGTACTTC.

The chain uses TRBV29-1 and TRBJ1-3; no clear D gene. This CDR3 has 12 amino acids. Germline loops: CDR1 SQVTM, CDR2 ANQGSEA. V was trimmed by 3 bases and J by 4 bases, leaving 7 bases between them. The CDR3 DNA follows: TGCAGCGTTGATTTGGGGGGAAACACCATATATTTT. This gives the protein CSVDLGGNTIYF.

This chain joins TRBV29-1 and TRBJ2-7, with 9 bases identical to TRBD1. This CDR3 has 12 residues. Trimming removed 6 bases from V and 1 base from J; junction bases left unmatched: 1. Germline assignment: CDR1 SQVTM and CDR2 ANQGSEA. CDR3: CSVGTGSYEQYF. In DNA form, the CDR3 reads TGCAGCGTCGGGACAGGGTCCTACGAGCAGTACTTC.

In nucleotides, the CDR3 is TGTGCCAGCAGCTTGGGGGGGACTAGCGGGACAACGCAGTATTTT. It translates to CASSLGGTSGTTQYF. The chain is built from TRBV5-4 and TRBJ2-3; 13 bases are a match to TRBD2. V lost 0 bases, J lost 9 bases, and 4 bases stayed unmatched. The CDR3 has 15 residues. Germline-derived CDR1 and CDR2 are SGHNT and YYREEE (reference sequence). Complete variable domain (other parts from reference TRBV5-4 and TRBJ2-3): ETGVTQSPTHLIKTRGQQVTLRCSSQSGHNTVSWYQQALGQGPQFIFQYYREEENGRGNFPPRFSGLQFPNYSSELNVNALELDDSALYLCASSLGGTSGTTQYFGPGTRLTVL.